Below are 32 T cell receptor beta chains sequenced from a single sample in a study of cytomegalovirus exposure and HLA in healthy donors. A multiplex PCR was run with 60 Vbeta primers and 13 Jbeta primers. Clones were sequenced by immunoSEQ multiplex PCR, and TCRdb holds only the in-frame ones, with some missing. The sample records 160,000 or so clones, roughly four fifths being singletons. Material for sequencing was PBMCs. These receptors all come from a man over 45 in good health and CMV-seropositive.

This chain connects TRBV9 to TRBJ2-5; D uncertain. The germline gives CDR1 SGDLS, CDR2 YYNGEE. The length of the CDR3 is 14 residues. V lost 0 bases and J 2 bases, leaving 8 bases between the germline ends. CDR3 sequence reads: CASSVGRSQETQYF. DNA of the CDR3: TGTGCCAGCAGCGTAGGTCGGAGTCAAGAGACCCAGTACTTC.

A single count supports this clone. The chain recombines TRBV13 with TRBJ2-1, with D perhaps matching TRBD2 (6 bases). Germline values: CDR1 PRHDT, CDR2 FYEKMQ (reference sequence). Trimming shortened V by 5 bases and J by 4 bases, and 15 bases separated the two germline ends. This CDR3 region has 15 residues. CDR3 DNA sequence: TGTGCCAGCAGCCCCATAGCGGACCCTTACAATGAGCAGTTCTTC. It is translated as CASSPIADPYNEQFF.

The chain combines TRBV28 with TRBJ2-7; TRBD1 might be the D (5 bases). V lost 6 bases and J 7 bases, leaving 10 bases between the germline ends. CDR3 size: 11 residues. Germline loops: CDR1 MDHEN, CDR2 SYDVKM. The CDR3 sequence is CASSSPGEQYF. CDR3 sequence (DNA): TGTGCCAGCAGCTCCCCAGGGGAGCAGTACTTC.

V is TRBV10-3 and J is TRBJ2-3, with D perhaps matching TRBD2 (6 bases). The CDR3 is 17 residues long. V was pared by 0 bases and J by 6 bases, with 19 bases between. Germline assignment: CDR1 ENHRY and CDR2 SYGVKD. The DNA for the CDR3 is TGTGCCATCAGTGAGTCGGTTTTAGCGGTCAAAGGGGATACGCAGTATTTT. Its protein is CAISESVLAVKGDTQYF.

This sequence joins TRBV5-1 and TRBJ1-6; D may be TRBD1 (6 bases). The CDR3 contains 17 residues. Trimming stripped 0 bases from V and 3 bases from J, with 13 bases between. Germline V CDR1 and CDR2: SGHRS, YFSETQ. This chain's CDR3 is CASSLGQGLNYNSPLHF. Here the CDR3 DNA reads TGCGCCAGCAGCTTGGGCCAGGGGTTGAACTATAATTCACCCCTCCACTTT. Variable domain in full (rest from reference TRBV5-1 and TRBJ1-6): KAGVTQTPRYLIKTRGQQVTLSCSPISGHRSVSWYQQTPGQGLQFLFEYFSETQRNKGNFPGRFSGRQFSNSRSEMNVSTLELGDSALYLCASSLGQGLNYNSPLHFGNGTRLTVT.

V usage is TRBV15 and J usage is TRBJ2-5, with a weak D call TRBD2 (6 bases). CDR3 length equals 15 residues. Trimming took 3 bases from V and 1 from J, leaving 12 bases between them. Germline values: CDR1 LNHNV, CDR2 YYDKDF (reference sequence). CDR3 sequence reads: CATSRRDSSQETQYF. DNA for the CDR3: TGTGCCACCAGCAGGCGGGACTCAAGCCAAGAGACCCAGTACTTC.

The V call is TRBV4-2, the J call TRBJ2-5; TRBD2 matches at 16 bases. CDR3 length equals 18 residues. Unmatched junction bases numbered 10, after V lost 4 bases and J lost 5 bases. Germline V lookup: CDR1 LGHNA, CDR2 YNFKEQ. This CDR3 is CASSLGTSGGAGQETQYF. As DNA, the CDR3 is TGTGCCAGCAGCCTGGGGACTAGCGGGGGGGCCGGTCAGGAGACCCAGTACTTC.

In nucleotides, the CDR3 is TGTGCCAGCAGCGTAGCTACAGGACAGCCCTTTAATGAGCAGTTCTTC. Amino acids: CASSVATGQPFNEQFF. The chain links TRBV9 to TRBJ2-1; possible D gene TRBD1, 6 bases. Germline assignment: CDR1 SGDLS and CDR2 YYNGEE. The CDR3 loop spans 16 amino acids. V gave up 0 bases and J gave up 7 bases, with 17 bases separating them.

The rearrangement joins TRBV7-3 to TRBJ2-7; 7 bases match TRBD2. With 5 bases clipped from V and 3 bases from J, the junction kept 7 bases outside the gene matches. Germline V gene data show CDR1 as SGHTA and CDR2 as FQGTGA. There are 14 residues in the CDR3. As DNA, the CDR3 is TGTGCCAGCAGCCCATCTAGCGGCAGCTACGAGCAGTACTTC. Its protein product is CASSPSSGSYEQYF.

This sequence joins TRBV5-4 and TRBJ2-6; the match to TRBD1 covers 9 bases. The germline gives CDR1 SGHNT, CDR2 YYREEE (reference sequence). This CDR3 has 17 residues. With 3 bases clipped from V and 1 base from J, the junction kept 5 bases outside the gene matches. CDR3 coding DNA: TGTGCCAGCAGCTCTACAGGGGGCGCATCTGGGGCCAACGTCCTGACTTTC. As protein: CASSSTGGASGANVLTF.

CDR3 in amino acids: CASTQGGATQYF. The CDR3 DNA reads TGTGCCAGCACCCAGGGAGGGGCCACGCAGTATTTT. This chain connects TRBV7-8 to TRBJ2-3; the match to TRBD2 covers 7 bases. The CDR3 is 12 residues long. The germline V gene has CDR1 SGHVS and CDR2 FQNEAQ. V trimming: 7 bases; J trimming: 9 bases; junction bases outside the gene matches: 7.

The chain combines TRBV5-1 with TRBJ2-5; D possibly corresponds to TRBD1 (5 bases). In germline, CDR1 is SGHRS, CDR2 YFSETQ. The CDR3 runs 15 residues. Trimming left V 0 bases short and J 1 base short, with 10 bases between. The DNA for the CDR3 is TGCGCCAGCAGCTTGGTCAGGGAAGGCCAAGAGACCCAGTACTTC. Translation gives CASSLVREGQETQYF.

The chain couples TRBV7-8 to TRBJ1-5; 12 bases agree with TRBD1. V shed 4 bases, J shed 6 bases, and the junction held 4 bases outside the gene matches. CDR1 and CDR2 from the germline V gene are SGHVS and FQNEAQ. This CDR3 region has 15 residues. The CDR3 DNA is TGTGCCAGCAGCTGGGGACAGGGGGCGGCTCAGCCCCAGCATTTT. This encodes CASSWGQGAAQPQHF.

The chain is built from TRBV19 and TRBJ2-1; D is unclear. The CDR3 has 15 amino acids. V dropped 3 bases and J dropped 4 bases, with 13 bases sitting between them. Germline V CDR1 and CDR2: LNHDA, SQIVND (reference sequence). The CDR3 loop is CASSMNWAAYNEQFF. As DNA, the CDR3 is TGTGCCAGTAGTATGAATTGGGCAGCATACAATGAGCAGTTCTTC.

The chain uses TRBV28 and TRBJ2-1, with 11 bases that match TRBD2. V trimming: 6 bases; J trimming: 7 bases; junction bases outside the gene matches: 14. Germline values: CDR1 MDHEN, CDR2 SYDVKM. The CDR3 is 17 residues long. CDR3 DNA sequence: TGTGCCAGCAGATCCCGGGAGGGGCTAGCGGGGGGTAATGAGCAGTTCTTC. This encodes CASRSREGLAGGNEQFF.

The V call is TRBV7-3, the J call TRBJ2-2; 8 nucleotides agree with TRBD1. CDR3 length: 16 amino acids. V gave up 6 bases and J gave up 5 bases; unmatched junction bases: 11. Germline V gene lookup returns CDR1 SGHTA and CDR2 FQGTGA. The CDR3 nucleotides read TGTGCCAGCAGTCTTCAACCGGGACAGGTTACCGGGGAGCTGTTTTTT. It yields the protein CASSLQPGQVTGELFF. Together with reference TRBV7-3 and TRBJ2-2, the CDR3 gives the full variable domain: GAGVSQTPSNKVTEKGKYVELRCDPISGHTALYWYRQSLGQGPEFLIYFQGTGAADDSGLPNDRFFAVRPEGSVSTLKIQRTERGDSAVYLCASSLQPGQVTGELFFGEGSRLTVL.

The genes are TRBV28 and TRBJ1-4; TRBD1 is a possible D gene (6 bases). Deletions cut 4 bases from V and 8 bases from J, with 17 bases between. Germline V CDR1 and CDR2: MDHEN, SYDVKM. There are 15 residues in the CDR3. CDR3 coding DNA: TGTGCCAGCAGTTCCCGAGGGGGGGGGTTAGAAAAACTGTTTTTT. This gives the protein CASSSRGGGLEKLFF.

The chain's CDR3 is CASSEGPLSLETQYF. CDR3 DNA: TGTGCCAGCAGTGAAGGTCCTTTATCCCTGGAGACCCAGTACTTC. This chain connects TRBV2 to TRBJ2-5; D remains ambiguous. Trimming took off 1 base at V and 5 bases at J, with 14 bases between the two ends. Germline CDR1 is SNHLY and CDR2 is FYNNEI. There are 15 residues in the CDR3. The whole variable domain, remainder taken from reference TRBV2 and TRBJ2-5, is EPEVTQTPSHQVTQMGQEVILRCVPISNHLYFYWYRQILGQKVEFLVSFYNNEISEKSEIFDDQFSVERPDGSNFTLKIRSTKLEDSAMYFCASSEGPLSLETQYFGPGTRLLVL.

A single count supports this clone. The CDR3 DNA follows: TGTGCCAGCAGCTTATTAGGGGGCCGTGGCCCCTACGAGCAGTACTTC. This sequence encodes CASSLLGGRGPYEQYF. This rearrangement joins TRBV7-3 to TRBJ2-7; 7 bases fit TRBD1. The CDR3 length is 16 residues. CDR1 SGHTA and CDR2 FQGTGA come from the germline V gene. V lost 2 bases to trimming and J lost 2 bases; unmatched junction nucleotides: 9.

This chain joins TRBV7-9 and TRBJ2-1, with TRBD2 matching 13 bases. Germline trimming cut 3 bases from V and 7 bases from J; bases unmatched to any gene: 3. The germline gives CDR1 SEHNR, CDR2 FQNEAQ (reference sequence). This CDR3 is built from 15 residues. The CDR3, as DNA: TGTGCCAGCAGCTTGACTAGCGGGAGGCGTAATGAGCAGTTCTTC. It is translated as CASSLTSGRRNEQFF.

The CDR3, as DNA: TGTGCCAGCAGTGGCCCCCGCGGTAACTATGGCTACACCTTC. It specifies CASSGPRGNYGYTF. The chain joins TRBV9 to TRBJ1-2; no clear D gene. The ends were cut back, 5 bases at V and 1 base at J, with 12 bases in the middle. Germline V gives CDR1 SGDLS, CDR2 YYNGEE. The CDR3 is 14 residues long.

This clone was observed a few times. CDR3 amino acids: CASSTGLAGGPETQYF. In DNA form, the CDR3 reads TGTGCCAGCAGCACGGGACTAGCGGGAGGGCCTGAGACCCAGTACTTC. This chain links TRBV7-9 with TRBJ2-5; 16 positions agree with TRBD2. Germline values: CDR1 SEHNR, CDR2 FQNEAQ (reference sequence). The CDR3 covers 16 residues. The J segment lost 5 bases and the V segment lost 5 bases, leaving 5 bases of the junction unmatched.

This clone was seen a single time. The rearrangement links TRBV7-9 to TRBJ1-2; D may be TRBD1 (5 bases). With 5 bases removed from V and 1 base from J, the gap between germline ends came to 14 bases. The CDR3 extends over 15 amino acids. Germline CDR1 SEHNR, CDR2 FQNEAQ (reference sequence). The CDR3 loop reads CASSQTGLSNYGYTF. The CDR3 nucleotides read TGTGCCAGCAGCCAAACGGGACTGAGTAACTATGGCTACACCTTC.

V is TRBV2 and J is TRBJ1-1; TRBD1 matches 10 bases. The CDR3 consists of 15 residues. The germline V gene encodes CDR1 SNHLY and CDR2 FYNNEI. The J segment lost 1 base and the V segment lost 8 bases, leaving 7 bases of the junction unmatched. The CDR3 protein is CASAGTGVWNTEAFF. The CDR3 DNA sequence: TGTGCCAGCGCCGGGACAGGGGTTTGGAACACTGAAGCTTTCTTT.

The chain couples TRBV9 to TRBJ2-1, with D perhaps TRBD2 (7 bases). With 5 bases removed from V and 5 bases from J, the gap between germline ends came to 20 bases. The germline V gene encodes CDR1 SGDLS and CDR2 YYNGEE. This CDR3 is 16 amino acids long. CDR3 amino acids: CASSQGKLGGNNEQFF. The CDR3, as DNA: TGTGCCAGCAGTCAGGGGAAGCTGGGGGGGAACAATGAGCAGTTCTTC.

This clone was seen a single time. The chain joins TRBV23-1 to TRBJ1-1; D possibly corresponds to TRBD1 (5 bases). TRBV23-1 is filed as an ORF, its function uncertain. V lost 0 bases, J lost 1 base, and 9 bases lay in between. This CDR3 spans 15 amino acids. DNA of the CDR3: TGCGCCAGCAGTCAATCGGACAAACGGAACACTGAAGCTTTCTTT. Its translation is CASSQSDKRNTEAFF.

A few counts support this clone. The chain couples TRBV6-1 to TRBJ1-1, with D unclear. Germline V CDR1 and CDR2: MNHNS, SASEGT. The germline V and J ends were trimmed by 6 bases and 1 base, with 9 bases remaining between them. The CDR3 runs to 13 residues. In nucleotides, the CDR3 is TGTGCCAGCAGCCCGACTGAGAACACTGAAGCTTTCTTT. This translates into CASSPTENTEAFF.

The rearrangement joins TRBV21-1 to TRBJ1-5. TRBV21-1 is deemed a pseudogene. The CDR3 length is 15 residues. CDR3 sequence (DNA): TGTGCCAGCAGCAAAGATAGTTATAGCAATCAGCCCCAGCATTTT. This codes for CASSKDSYSNQPQHF.

The chain employs TRBV2 and TRBJ1-6, with 11 bases lining up with TRBD1. CDR3 length: 14 amino acids. From germline, CDR1 is SNHLY and CDR2 FYNNEI. J gave up 10 bases and V 5 bases, and 4 bases lay outside the gene matches. CDR3 region: CASSTGTGGSPLHF. The CDR3 DNA follows: TGTGCCAGCAGTACCGGGACAGGGGGGTCACCCCTCCACTTT. Drawing the rest from reference TRBV2 and TRBJ1-6, the complete variable domain is EPEVTQTPSHQVTQMGQEVILRCVPISNHLYFYWYRQILGQKVEFLVSFYNNEISEKSEIFDDQFSVERPDGSNFTLKIRSTKLEDSAMYFCASSTGTGGSPLHFGNGTRLTVT.

The J gene is TRBJ2-7, the V gene TRBV7-9, with D perhaps matching TRBD2 (6 bases). V was clipped by 8 bases and J by 3 bases, with 20 bases between them. CDR3 size: 15 residues. Germline values: CDR1 SEHNR, CDR2 FQNEAQ (reference sequence). The CDR3 DNA sequence: TGTGCCAGCCACTCGGGACTCGGTTCCTACTACGAGCAGTACTTC. As protein: CASHSGLGSYYEQYF.

The chain couples TRBV30 to TRBJ2-7, with D perhaps matching TRBD2 (6 bases). Germline V gives CDR1 GTSNPN, CDR2 SVGIG (reference sequence). The V end was cut by 2 bases, the J end by 3 bases, with 11 bases between. The CDR3 runs 13 residues. The CDR3 nucleotides are TGTGCCTGGAGTCGTACGGGAGACTACGAGCAGTACTTC. Residues: CAWSRTGDYEQYF.

The chain links TRBV19 to TRBJ1-1; 7 nucleotides align to TRBD1. The V segment lost 4 bases and the J segment 1 base; nucleotides outside the gene matches: 6. The CDR3 has 15 amino acids. Per germline, CDR1 LNHDA and CDR2 SQIVND (reference sequence). The CDR3 spells CASSSRDRSNTEAFF. In nucleotides, the CDR3 is TGTGCCAGTAGTAGCCGGGACAGATCGAACACTGAAGCTTTCTTT. The full variable domain, rest sourced from reference TRBV19 and TRBJ1-1, is DGGITQSPKYLFRKEGQNVTLSCEQNLNHDAMYWYRQDPGQGLRLIYYSQIVNDFQKGDIAEGYSVSREKKESFPLTVTSAQKNPTAFYLCASSSRDRSNTEAFFGQGTRLTVV.